This TCR beta chain appears in the sequencing data of a study of human T cells and chemical hapten exposure. The table lists this clonotype with a few counts. Unseparated into fractions, whole blood served as the source from which total RNA was extracted. Study processing details: A per-sample median of roughly 97,000 TCRs was observed, with a range of roughly 20,000 to 750,000. TCRdb passed the 5' RACE reads through MiXCR, listing each CDR3 protein once. The V and J calls shown here were made by TCRdb, not taken from the authors' results. The sample lists approximately 150,000 distinct CDR3 sequences, roughly 4.1% occurring once. The clonotype originates from a female donor in good health.

This CDR3 reads CASSIGPGRGNTEAFF. CDR3 DNA sequence: TGTGCCAGCAGCATCGGCCCGGGACGAGGGAACACTGAAGCTTTCTTT. The V call is TRBV9, the J call TRBJ1-1; possibly TRBD1 for D (5 bases). CDR3 length equals 16 residues. V gave up 4 bases and J gave up 1 base, with 17 bases separating them. CDR1 is SGDLS, CDR2 YYNGEE, per germline.